One and the same sample provided the 28 T cell receptor beta chains below, sequenced in a study of neurological immune-mediated disorders. Each CDR3 protein is one row after TCRdb ran MiXCR on the 5' RACE reads. Of 55,000 to 70,000 distinct CDR3 sequences in the sample, 11% were seen once. The source material was PBMCs. The receptors stem from a man aged 55 to 70 in good health.

This clonotype has a count of ten or more. This chain uses TRBV29-1 with TRBJ1-2; 8 bases are shared with TRBD1. CDR1 is SQVTM, CDR2 ANQGSEA, per germline. With 3 bases clipped from V and 7 bases from J, the junction kept 7 bases outside the gene matches. The CDR3 covers 13 residues. The DNA for the CDR3 is TGCAGCGTTGATCAGGGGGCTGGAAGTGGCTACACCTTC. It encodes CSVDQGAGSGYTF.

A word on this clonotype: The junction departs from germline at one end; a sequencing error may be responsible. The chain joins TRBV7-8 to TRBJ1-5; D might be TRBD1 (5 bases). CDR1 is SGHVS and CDR2 is FQNEAQ in the germline V gene. There are 15 residues in the CDR3. The DNA for the CDR3 is TGTGCCAGCGGCTTGGAAGGGGCAGGGTATCAGCCCCAGCATTTT. Protein: CASGLEGAGYQPQHF. The full variable domain, its missing parts supplied by reference TRBV7-8 and TRBJ1-5, is GAGVSQSPRYKVAKRGQDVALRCDPISGHVSLFWYQQALGQGPEFLTYFQNEAQLDKSGLPSDRFFAERPEGSVSTLKIQRTQQEDSAVYLCASGLEGAGYQPQHFGDGTRLSIL.

This clonotype was observed at least ten times. The chain is built from TRBV27 and TRBJ2-5; 10 bases line up with TRBD2. Germline CDR1 and CDR2: MNHEY and SMNVEV (reference sequence). The J segment lost 4 bases and the V segment lost 6 bases, leaving 5 bases of the junction unmatched. The CDR3 has 14 residues. CDR3 sequence reads: CASSFTSGAETQYF. CDR3 coding DNA: TGTGCCAGCAGCTTCACTAGCGGGGCAGAGACCCAGTACTTC.

Note on this clonotype: One base away lies a much larger clone, so this may be a sequencing read error. The V gene is TRBV6-5, the J gene TRBJ1-5, with D unresolved. The CDR3 length is 14 residues. Germline CDR1 is MNHEY and CDR2 is SVGAGI. The V end lost 2 bases, the J end lost 7 bases, and 12 bases lay between the germline ends. CDR3 sequence reads: CASSYKGRIQPQHF. The CDR3, as DNA: TGTGCCAGCAGTTACAAGGGTAGGATCCAGCCCCAGCATTTT.

This clonotype was recorded at least ten times. The chain is built from TRBV27 and TRBJ2-1; D uncertain. Trimming left V 3 bases short and J 7 bases short, with 16 bases between. Germline CDR1 is MNHEY and CDR2 is SMNVEV (reference sequence). This CDR3 has 15 residues. For the CDR3, the DNA is TGTGCCAGCAGTTTCTGGTCCGTGGAAAAAAATGAGCAGTTCTTC. Protein product: CASSFWSVEKNEQFF.

This clonotype occurred many times. The gene calls are TRBV20-1 and TRBJ2-1; 9 nucleotides match TRBD2. From germline, CDR1 is DFQATT and CDR2 SNEGSKA (reference sequence). The V and J ends lost 3 bases and 7 bases, in that order; junction bases with no gene match: 16. This CDR3 spans 17 amino acids. The CDR3 region is CSARSERGARSGNEQFF. DNA for the CDR3: TGCAGTGCTAGGTCGGAGCGGGGGGCGCGGAGTGGTAATGAGCAGTTCTTC.

This sequence joins TRBV28 and TRBJ1-2; the D is unclear. The CDR3 runs to 13 residues. V shed 6 bases and J shed 4 bases, with 12 bases lying between them. Germline V lookup: CDR1 MDHEN, CDR2 SYDVKM. Here the CDR3 DNA reads TGTGCCAGCAGCCCGGACGGGATCTATGGCTACACCTTC. Its protein product is CASSPDGIYGYTF.

This clonotype has ten or more counts. The chain employs TRBV6-2 or TRBV6-3 and TRBJ2-7, with 8 bases fitting TRBD1. Germline CDR1 and CDR2: MNHEY and SVGEGT. With 8 bases clipped from V and 7 bases from J, the junction kept 13 bases outside the gene matches. There are 14 residues in the CDR3. CDR3 sequence: CASADTGGPKEQYF. The CDR3 coding sequence is TGTGCCAGCGCGGATACAGGGGGACCTAAGGAGCAGTACTTC.

Many counts were recorded for this clonotype. The chain joins TRBV5-1 to TRBJ2-1, with D hard to call. This CDR3 contains 14 residues. Trimming stripped 1 base from V and 1 base from J, with 6 bases between. In germline, CDR1 is SGHRS, CDR2 YFSETQ. The CDR3 loop is CASSLSLSYNEQFF. The DNA for the CDR3 is TGCGCCAGCAGCTTGAGTCTATCCTACAATGAGCAGTTCTTC.

This chain connects TRBV6-2 or TRBV6-3 to TRBJ2-5, with 8 bases that match TRBD2. The germline CDR1 and CDR2 sequences are MNHEY and SVGEGT. Trimming removed 4 bases from V and 8 bases from J; junction bases left unmatched: 15. The CDR3 has 16 residues. CDR3: CASSSTSASAGGTQYF. The CDR3 DNA follows: TGTGCCAGCAGTTCGACTAGCGCCTCCGCTGGGGGTACCCAGTACTTC.

This clonotype was seen many times. This sequence joins TRBV12-3 or TRBV12-4 and TRBJ2-1, with 7 bases aligning to TRBD2. This CDR3 is built from 15 residues. Unmatched junction bases numbered 11, after V lost 5 bases and J lost 7 bases. This CDR3 is CASSTQPASGNEQFF. The CDR3 DNA sequence: TGTGCCAGCAGTACCCAACCCGCTAGCGGAAATGAGCAGTTCTTC.

This chain uses TRBV4-2 with TRBJ1-1; possible D gene TRBD1, 5 bases. V gave up 1 base and J gave up 6 bases, with 15 bases separating them. Germline CDR1 LGHNA, CDR2 YNFKEQ. The CDR3 runs 15 residues. The CDR3 bases are TGTGCCAGCAGCCAAGTTTATAGGGGAAAGGCTGAAGCTTTCTTT. Translating it yields CASSQVYRGKAEAFF.

This clonotype was observed at least ten times. The CDR3 DNA is TGCAGTGCTAGATGGCTTACTGGGGAAAAACTGTTTTTT. Translated: CSARWLTGEKLFF. This rearrangement joins TRBV20-1 to TRBJ1-4, with no clear D. Germline-derived CDR1 and CDR2 are DFQATT and SNEGSKA (reference sequence). V was clipped by 2 bases and J by 8 bases, with 12 bases between them. The CDR3 runs to 13 residues.

This clonotype has at least ten counts. The chain joins TRBV12-3 or TRBV12-4 to TRBJ2-7, with 11 bases matching TRBD1. V was clipped by 6 bases and J by 6 bases; unmatched bases: 10. CDR3 length equals 15 residues. CDR3 region: CASSLGQGAPSEQYF. DNA for the CDR3: TGTGCCAGCAGCCTAGGACAGGGGGCCCCCTCCGAGCAGTACTTC.

The sample holds many counts of this clonotype. The CDR3 protein is CSASLAGVTDTQYF. For the CDR3, the DNA is TGCAGTGCTAGTCTAGCGGGGGTCACAGATACGCAGTATTTT. The chain recombines TRBV20-1 with TRBJ2-3; 10 bases agree with TRBD2. Germline V lookup: CDR1 DFQATT, CDR2 SNEGSKA (reference sequence). Trimming removed 3 bases from V and 2 bases from J; junction bases left unmatched: 2. There are 14 residues in the CDR3.

This clonotype was observed many times. This chain connects TRBV2 to TRBJ1-1; D is undetermined. Trimming removed 7 bases from V and 4 bases from J, with 22 bases in between. The CDR3 has 16 amino acids. CDR1 and CDR2 (germline): SNHLY, FYNNEI. The DNA of the CDR3 is TGTGCCAGCATAATTGAAGGAGGGAGATCGAGCACTGAAGCTTTCTTT. Its translation: CASIIEGGRSSTEAFF.

The V gene is TRBV2, the J gene TRBJ2-5; D may match TRBD1 or TRBD2 (6 bases each). Germline CDR1 SNHLY, CDR2 FYNNEI. The CDR3 covers 15 residues. Trimming stripped 5 bases from V and 1 base from J, with 14 bases between. The CDR3 loop reads CASSRLGGPQETQYF. In nucleotides, the CDR3 is TGTGCCAGCAGTCGACTAGGGGGACCCCAAGAGACCCAGTACTTC.

A remark on this clonotype: It may be a read error: a sequence one base away is much more abundant. This chain links TRBV29-1 with TRBJ2-7, with 8 bases aligning to TRBD1. The CDR3 loop spans 12 amino acids. CDR1 and CDR2 (germline): SQVTM, ANQGSEA. The trim removed 3 bases at V and 8 bases at J, leaving 6 bases unmatched. CDR3 protein: CSVETGEYKQYF. The CDR3 DNA reads TGCAGCGTTGAGACAGGGGAGTACAAGCAGTACTTC.

This clonotype has just one count. A much larger clone lies one base from this, so it may be a read error. The genes are TRBV12-3 or TRBV12-4 and TRBJ2-3; D is ambiguous. The CDR3 is made up of 15 amino acids. The CDR3 loop is CASSLVQTSTDKQYF. Here the CDR3 DNA reads TGTGCCAGCAGTTTAGTACAGACCTCCACAGATAAGCAGTATTTT.

This clonotype was seen ten or more times. The chain carries TRBV12-3 or TRBV12-4 and TRBJ1-2; D call uncertain. The CDR3 consists of 12 residues. V gave up 6 bases and J gave up 2 bases, with 7 bases separating them. CDR3 in DNA: TGTGCCAGCAGCGAGGGCAACTATGGCTACACCTTC. Translation gives CASSEGNYGYTF.

This clonotype has at least ten counts. The CDR3 DNA is TGTGCCACCGCTATGGGAAGCGGCAATGAGCAGTTCTTC. This encodes CATAMGSGNEQFF. The chain couples TRBV6-5 to TRBJ2-1; D possibly corresponds to TRBD2 (5 bases). Trimming removed 10 bases from V and 6 bases from J, with 16 bases in between. The CDR3 has 13 amino acids. Germline CDR1 is MNHEY and CDR2 is SVGAGI.

This clonotype was counted at least ten times. The chain has TRBV20-1 and TRBJ1-5; D is unresolved. Trimming pared 5 bases from V and 2 bases from J, leaving 16 bases between. The germline CDR1 and CDR2 sequences are DFQATT and SNEGSKA (reference sequence). The CDR3 runs 15 residues. CDR3 DNA: TGCAGTGCTCCCCCAGCTGATCGGCGCAATCAGCCCCAGCATTTT. Encoded protein: CSAPPADRRNQPQHF.

This clonotype was counted many times. DNA of the CDR3: TGCGCCAGCAGCCCGGACTCGGGGGGAGAAAAACTGTTTTTT. Its protein is CASSPDSGGEKLFF. The chain employs TRBV5-1 and TRBJ1-4; D might be TRBD1 (5 bases). Germline V lookup: CDR1 SGHRS, CDR2 YFSETQ. Trimming took 4 bases from V and 8 from J, leaving 15 bases between them. The CDR3 loop spans 14 amino acids.

In this sample, this clonotype turned up many times. This chain joins TRBV6-5 and TRBJ1-6; D ambiguous. The CDR3 is 13 amino acids. V shed 6 bases and J shed 8 bases, with 11 bases lying between them. Germline V gene sequence: CDR1 MNHEY, CDR2 SVGAGI. CDR3 loop: CASRALRDSPLHF. The CDR3 bases are TGTGCCAGCAGGGCCCTGAGGGATTCACCCCTCCACTTT.

At least ten counts were recorded for this clonotype. The chain couples TRBV5-6 to TRBJ2-7; D possibly corresponds to TRBD1 (5 bases). The germline gives CDR1 SGHDT, CDR2 YYEEEE. V lost 5 bases, J lost 5 bases, and 14 bases lay in between. The CDR3 is made up of 13 amino acids. In DNA form, the CDR3 reads TGTGCCAGCAGTTGGTCGGCAGGGAACGAGCAGTACTTC. The encoded protein is CASSWSAGNEQYF.

This clonotype was observed many times. This sequence joins TRBV5-1 and TRBJ1-1; D might be TRBD1 (5 bases). Germline CDR1 and CDR2: SGHRS and YFSETQ. V was cut by 4 bases and J by 0 bases, with 10 bases left in between. CDR3 length equals 14 residues. CDR3 sequence reads: CASSREGMNTEAFF. The CDR3 nucleotides are TGCGCCAGCAGCCGAGAGGGGATGAACACTGAAGCTTTCTTT.

The table lists this clonotype with many counts. The chain couples TRBV12-3 or TRBV12-4 to TRBJ2-3; TRBD2 aligns across 10 bases. The CDR3 covers 17 residues. Trimming at V came to 3 bases and at J to 1 base, leaving 7 bases not matched to a gene. CDR3 loop: CASSFKRGGLRTDTQYF. The CDR3 DNA reads TGTGCCAGCAGTTTTAAGCGGGGGGGCTTACGCACAGATACGCAGTATTTT.

About this clonotype: The junction departs from the called germline gene at one end, perhaps through a read error. The chain couples TRBV27 to TRBJ1-6; TRBD1 agrees at 7 bases. Germline values: CDR1 MNHEY, CDR2 SMNVEV (reference sequence). This CDR3 comprises 15 residues. The CDR3 DNA reads TGTGCCAACAGTTTATGGGGACAGTATAATTCACCCCTCCACTTT. Translated, it gives CANSLWGQYNSPLHF.